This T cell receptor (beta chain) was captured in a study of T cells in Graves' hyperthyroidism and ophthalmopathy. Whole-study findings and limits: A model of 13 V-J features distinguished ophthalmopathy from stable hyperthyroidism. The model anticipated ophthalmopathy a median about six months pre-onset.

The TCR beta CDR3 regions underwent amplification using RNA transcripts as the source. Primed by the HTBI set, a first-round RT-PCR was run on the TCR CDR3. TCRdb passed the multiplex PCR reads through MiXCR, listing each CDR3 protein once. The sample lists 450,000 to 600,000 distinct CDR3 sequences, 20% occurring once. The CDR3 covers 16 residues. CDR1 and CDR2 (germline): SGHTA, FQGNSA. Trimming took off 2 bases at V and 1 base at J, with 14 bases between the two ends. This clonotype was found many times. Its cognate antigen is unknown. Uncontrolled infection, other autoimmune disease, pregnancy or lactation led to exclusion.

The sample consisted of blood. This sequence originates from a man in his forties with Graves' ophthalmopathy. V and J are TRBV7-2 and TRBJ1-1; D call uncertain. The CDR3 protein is CASSLTIREANTEAFF. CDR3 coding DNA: TGTGCCAGCAGCTTAACTATACGGGAGGCGAACACTGAAGCTTTCTTT.